These 13 T cell receptor beta chains originate from one sample sequenced in a study of shared clonotypes between healthy human individuals. The protocol was immunoSEQ multiplex PCR, while the TCRdb copy is restricted to in-frame clones and leaves out a portion. The table shows hundreds of thousands of clones, with around 67% occurring only once. The sequencing input was memory CD4+ T cells sorted from blood. Documented subset: CD45RA-negative fraction. The source of these receptors is a woman aged 25 to 45 in good health.

The V call is TRBV28, the J call TRBJ1-2; D unresolved. The CDR3 totals 12 residues. V dropped 6 bases and J dropped 4 bases, with 9 bases sitting between them. Per germline, CDR1 MDHEN and CDR2 SYDVKM. The CDR3 DNA is TGTGCCAGCAGACAACCTCTCTATGGCTACACCTTC. It specifies CASRQPLYGYTF.

This clone was recorded only once. The V call is TRBV5-1, the J call TRBJ1-5, with 7 bases lining up with TRBD1. Germline assignment: CDR1 SGHRS and CDR2 YFSETQ. Unmatched junction bases numbered 7, after V lost 4 bases and J lost 6 bases. CDR3 length: 14 amino acids. CDR3 nucleotides: TGCGCCAGCAGCGTCGAGGGGGCGGGTCAGCCCCAGCATTTT. This gives the protein CASSVEGAGQPQHF.

The rearrangement uses TRBV6-5 and TRBJ2-7; TRBD1 matches at 7 bases. The CDR3 contains 14 residues. Germline CDR1 reads MNHEY; CDR2 reads SVGAGI. Unmatched junction bases numbered 7, after V lost 6 bases and J lost 2 bases. The CDR3 DNA reads as TGTGCCAGCAGGACGACAACAGGGGCCTACGAGCAGTACTTC. Protein: CASRTTTGAYEQYF.

This clone has more than one count but fewer than ten. The V gene is TRBV19, the J gene TRBJ1-2, with 7 bases aligning to TRBD1. Losses at the gene ends were 4 bases for V and 5 bases for J; bases not matched to a gene: 13. The CDR3 covers 16 residues. Germline V gene lookup returns CDR1 LNHDA and CDR2 SQIVND (reference sequence). This chain's CDR3 is CASSNRDSSYSYGYTF. CDR3 DNA: TGTGCCAGTAGTAACCGGGACAGTTCCTATTCTTATGGCTACACCTTC. Using reference TRBV19 and TRBJ1-2 for the parts outside the CDR3, the full variable domain is DGGITQSPKYLFRKEGQNVTLSCEQNLNHDAMYWYRQDPGQGLRLIYYSQIVNDFQKGDIAEGYSVSREKKESFPLTVTSAQKNPTAFYLCASSNRDSSYSYGYTFGSGTRLTVV.

This clone was detected only a few times. This chain connects TRBV5-1 to TRBJ1-4; D remains ambiguous. V was trimmed by 4 bases and J by 7 bases, leaving 8 bases between them. Germline V gives CDR1 SGHRS, CDR2 YFSETQ. This CDR3 has 12 amino acids. The CDR3 spells CASSLQSEKLFF. The CDR3 DNA reads as TGCGCCAGCAGCCTTCAGAGTGAAAAACTGTTTTTT.

The chain uses TRBV20-1 and TRBJ1-2; D gene ambiguous. CDR1 and CDR2 from the germline V gene are DFQATT and SNEGSKA (reference sequence). V shed 3 bases and J shed 8 bases, with 7 bases lying between them. The CDR3 length is 10 residues. The CDR3 DNA is TGCAGTGCTAGTAGGTCGGGCTACACCTTC. It translates to CSASRSGYTF.

This chain uses TRBV10-2 with TRBJ2-1, with 9 bases that match TRBD1. V was pared by 3 bases and J by 4 bases, with 7 bases of the junction left unmatched. CDR1 WSHSY and CDR2 SAAADI come from the germline V gene. CDR3 length equals 16 residues. CDR3 residues: CASSERTGDLYNEQFF. CDR3 DNA: TGCGCCAGCAGTGAACGGACAGGGGATCTATACAATGAGCAGTTCTTC.

The V call is TRBV19, the J call TRBJ2-1; D uncertain. Per the germline V gene, CDR1 is LNHDA and CDR2 is SQIVND (reference sequence). The CDR3 contains 17 residues. Trimming took off 5 bases at V and 0 bases at J, with 17 bases between the two ends. CDR3 loop: CASSAKRRLSSYNEQFF. Here the CDR3 DNA reads TGTGCCAGTAGTGCGAAAAGACGACTGAGCTCCTACAATGAGCAGTTCTTC.

The V gene is TRBV5-6, the J gene TRBJ1-2; tentatively, D is TRBD1 (5 bases). This CDR3 comprises 13 residues. Germline-derived CDR1 and CDR2 are SGHDT and YYEEEE. V was pared by 1 base and J by 4 bases, with 8 bases between. CDR3 amino acids: CASSLKGVYGYTF. As DNA, the CDR3 is TGTGCCAGCAGCTTGAAAGGGGTCTATGGCTACACCTTC.

The chain is built from TRBV7-3 and TRBJ2-5; no reliable D call. With 1 base removed from V and 0 bases from J, the gap between germline ends came to 6 bases. CDR1 and CDR2 (germline): SGHTA, FQGTGA. The CDR3 has 14 amino acids. In DNA, the CDR3 is TGTGCCAGCAGCTTAAATGGCAACCAAGAGACCCAGTACTTC. The encoded protein is CASSLNGNQETQYF.

The V call is TRBV28, the J call TRBJ2-6, with D possibly matching TRBD1 (7 bases). Per germline, CDR1 MDHEN and CDR2 SYDVKM. V gave up 8 bases and J gave up 1 base, with 18 bases separating them. The CDR3 sequence is 17 residues long. The CDR3 protein is CASWGAGGSSGANVLTF. The DNA of the CDR3 is TGTGCCAGCTGGGGGGCAGGGGGTTCTTCTGGGGCCAACGTCCTGACTTTC.

This chain connects TRBV28 to TRBJ2-7; possible D gene TRBD2, 6 bases. Germline CDR1 reads MDHEN; CDR2 reads SYDVKM. This CDR3 is built from 13 residues. Trimming removed 2 bases from V and 9 bases from J, with 14 bases in between. CDR3 protein: CASSLAPSRGQYF. In DNA form, the CDR3 reads TGTGCCAGCAGTTTAGCCCCCTCGCGGGGGCAGTACTTC. Variable domain in full (rest from reference TRBV28 and TRBJ2-7): DVKVTQSSRYLVKRTGEKVFLECVQDMDHENMFWYRQDPGLGLRLIYFSYDVKMKEKGDIPEGYSVSREKKERFSLILESASTNQTSMYLCASSLAPSRGQYFGPGTRLTVT.

The V call is TRBV29-1, the J call TRBJ2-7; D gene unclear. This CDR3 has 14 residues. Germline CDR1 and CDR2: SQVTM and ANQGSEA. The V end lost 4 bases, the J end lost 1 base, and 14 bases lay between the germline ends. In nucleotides, the CDR3 is TGCAGCGTTGTATTGAGTATGAAGTCCTACGAGCAGTACTTC. Encoded protein: CSVVLSMKSYEQYF.